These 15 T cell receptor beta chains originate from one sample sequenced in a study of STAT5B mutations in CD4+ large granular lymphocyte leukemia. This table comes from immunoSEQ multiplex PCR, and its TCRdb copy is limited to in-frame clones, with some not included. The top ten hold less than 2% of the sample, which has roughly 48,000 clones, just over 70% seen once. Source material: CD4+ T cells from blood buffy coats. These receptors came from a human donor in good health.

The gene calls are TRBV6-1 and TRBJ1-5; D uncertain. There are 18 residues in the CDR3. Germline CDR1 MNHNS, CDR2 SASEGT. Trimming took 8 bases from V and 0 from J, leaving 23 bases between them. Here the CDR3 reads CASCGPAVQEPSNQPQHF. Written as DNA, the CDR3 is TGTGCCAGCTGTGGGCCAGCTGTGCAGGAACCTAGCAATCAGCCCCAGCATTTT.

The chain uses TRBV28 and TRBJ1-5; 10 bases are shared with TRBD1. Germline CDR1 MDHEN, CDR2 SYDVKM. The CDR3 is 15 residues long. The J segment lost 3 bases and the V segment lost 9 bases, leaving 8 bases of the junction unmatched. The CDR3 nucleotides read TGTGCCAGTGACAATGGACAGGGGGACAATCAGCCCCAGCATTTT. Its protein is CASDNGQGDNQPQHF.

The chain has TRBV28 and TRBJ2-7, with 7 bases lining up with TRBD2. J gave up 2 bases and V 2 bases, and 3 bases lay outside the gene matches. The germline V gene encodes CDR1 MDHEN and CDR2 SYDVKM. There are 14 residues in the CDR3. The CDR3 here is CASSLPSGAYEQYV. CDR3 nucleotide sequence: TGTGCCAGCAGTTTACCTAGCGGTGCCTACGAGCAGTACGTC.

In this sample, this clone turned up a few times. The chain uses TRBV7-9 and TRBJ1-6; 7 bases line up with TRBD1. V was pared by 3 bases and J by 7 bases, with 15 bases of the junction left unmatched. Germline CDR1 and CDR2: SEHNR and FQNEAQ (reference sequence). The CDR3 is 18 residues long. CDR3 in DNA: TGTGCCAGCAGCTTTGGGCCAGAACAGGGGAAGGGGAATTCACCCCTCCACTTT. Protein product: CASSFGPEQGKGNSPLHF.

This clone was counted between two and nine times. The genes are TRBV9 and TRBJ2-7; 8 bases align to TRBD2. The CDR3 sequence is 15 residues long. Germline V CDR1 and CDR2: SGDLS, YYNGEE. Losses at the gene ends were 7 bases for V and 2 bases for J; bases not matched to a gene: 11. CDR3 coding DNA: TGTGCCAGCGGATCACTAGCGGCGGACCCCTACGAGCAGTACTTC. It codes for CASGSLAADPYEQYF.

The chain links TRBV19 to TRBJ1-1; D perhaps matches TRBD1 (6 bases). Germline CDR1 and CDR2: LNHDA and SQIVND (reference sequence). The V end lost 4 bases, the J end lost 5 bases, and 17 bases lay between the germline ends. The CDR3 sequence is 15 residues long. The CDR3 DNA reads TGTGCCAGTAGTAGCGCGACCAGGGGAAGAACTGAAGCTTTCTTT. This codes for CASSSATRGRTEAFF.

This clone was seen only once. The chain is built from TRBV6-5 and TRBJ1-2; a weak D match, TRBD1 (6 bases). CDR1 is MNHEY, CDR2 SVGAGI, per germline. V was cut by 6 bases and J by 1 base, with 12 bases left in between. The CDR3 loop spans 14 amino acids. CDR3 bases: TGTGCCAGCAGCTGGACAGAGGGTAACTATGGCTACACCTTC. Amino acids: CASSWTEGNYGYTF.

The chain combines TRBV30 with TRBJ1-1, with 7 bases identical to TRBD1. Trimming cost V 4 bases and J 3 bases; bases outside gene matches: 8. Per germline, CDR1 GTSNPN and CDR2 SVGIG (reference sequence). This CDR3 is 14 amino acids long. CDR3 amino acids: CAWNRQGAHTEAFF. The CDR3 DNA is TGTGCCTGGAACCGACAGGGCGCTCACACTGAAGCTTTCTTT.

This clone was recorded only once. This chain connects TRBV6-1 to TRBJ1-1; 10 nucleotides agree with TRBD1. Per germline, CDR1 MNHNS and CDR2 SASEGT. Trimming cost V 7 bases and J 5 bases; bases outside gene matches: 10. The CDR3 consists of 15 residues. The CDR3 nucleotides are TGTGCCAGCAACTCGGGTGGGACAGGGGTAACTGAAGCTTTCTTT. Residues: CASNSGGTGVTEAFF.

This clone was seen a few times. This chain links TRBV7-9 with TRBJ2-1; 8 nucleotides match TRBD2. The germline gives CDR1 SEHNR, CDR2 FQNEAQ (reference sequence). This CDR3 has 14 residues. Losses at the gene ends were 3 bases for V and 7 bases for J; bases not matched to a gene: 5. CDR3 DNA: TGTGCCAGCAGCTTCACGGGGGGGCATAATGAGCAGTTCTTC. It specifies CASSFTGGHNEQFF.

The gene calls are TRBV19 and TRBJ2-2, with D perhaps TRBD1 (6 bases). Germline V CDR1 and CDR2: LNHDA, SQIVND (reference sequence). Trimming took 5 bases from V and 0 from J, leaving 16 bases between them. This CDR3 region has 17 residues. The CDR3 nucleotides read TGTGCCAGTAGTCCCCAGGGGTTTCAGACGAACACCGGGGAGCTGTTTTTT. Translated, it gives CASSPQGFQTNTGELFF.

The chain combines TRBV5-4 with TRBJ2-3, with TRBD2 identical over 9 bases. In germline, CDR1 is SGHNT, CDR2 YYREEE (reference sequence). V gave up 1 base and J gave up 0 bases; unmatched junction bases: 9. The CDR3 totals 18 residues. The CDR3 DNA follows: TGTGCCAGCAGCTTGTATGCGGGGGGGCGTTCTAGCACAGATACGCAGTATTTT. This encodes CASSLYAGGRSSTDTQYF.

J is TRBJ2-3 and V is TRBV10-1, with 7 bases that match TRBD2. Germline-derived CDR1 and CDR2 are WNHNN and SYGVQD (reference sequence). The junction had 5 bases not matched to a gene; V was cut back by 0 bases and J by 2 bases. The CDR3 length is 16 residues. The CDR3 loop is CASSESTSRDTDTQYF. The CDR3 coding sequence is TGCGCCAGCAGTGAGTCGACTAGCAGAGACACAGATACGCAGTATTTT.

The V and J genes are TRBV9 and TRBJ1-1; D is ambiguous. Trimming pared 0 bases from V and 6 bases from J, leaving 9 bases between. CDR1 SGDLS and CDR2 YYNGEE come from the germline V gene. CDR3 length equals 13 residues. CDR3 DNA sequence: TGTGCCAGCAGCGTAGTTTACGGGGCTGAAGCTTTCTTT. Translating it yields CASSVVYGAEAFF.

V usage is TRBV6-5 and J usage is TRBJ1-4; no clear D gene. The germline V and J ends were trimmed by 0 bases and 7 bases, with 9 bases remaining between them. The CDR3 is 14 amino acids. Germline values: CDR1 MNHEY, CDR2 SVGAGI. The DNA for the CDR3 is TGTGCCAGCAGTTACTCATATCTTGGTGAAAAACTGTTTTTT. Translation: CASSYSYLGEKLFF.